Below, 31 T cell receptor beta chains from the same sample are listed, as sequenced in a study of T cells in localized non-small cell lung cancer. TCRdb keeps only in-frame clones here, not all; method: immunoSEQ multiplex PCR. This table holds around 30,000 clones, approximately 94% found once. Sequencing was performed on peripheral blood, taken before any cancer treatment. The receptors stem from a woman aged 35 to 70 with stage I lung adenocarcinoma.

The rearrangement links TRBV19 to TRBJ1-5; D not certain. The germline V and J ends were trimmed by 11 bases and 0 bases, with 14 bases remaining between them. Germline-derived CDR1 and CDR2 are LNHDA and SQIVND (reference sequence). The CDR3 spans 14 residues. The CDR3 DNA reads as TGTGCCTCCCTTGGAGGGAATAGCAATCAGCCCCAGCATTTT. Translation gives CASLGGNSNQPQHF.

The chain carries TRBV5-1 and TRBJ1-4; 9 bases align to TRBD1. This CDR3 is built from 16 residues. Germline values: CDR1 SGHRS, CDR2 YFSETQ. With V trimmed by 4 bases and J by 5 bases, 9 bases remained unmatched. The CDR3 protein is CASSQRTGAGNEKLFF. Written as DNA, the CDR3 is TGCGCCAGCAGCCAAAGGACAGGGGCCGGGAATGAAAAACTGTTTTTT.

The rearrangement uses TRBV7-2 and TRBJ1-1; D possibly corresponds to TRBD1 (6 bases). The V and J ends lost 5 bases and 0 bases respectively, with 7 bases between them. This CDR3 is built from 13 residues. Germline values: CDR1 SGHTA, CDR2 FQGNSA. CDR3 DNA: TGTGCCAGCAGCCGACAGGTGAACACTGAAGCTTTCTTT. Translation gives CASSRQVNTEAFF.

The CDR3 is CASSARSMIKDQYF. CDR3 nucleotide sequence: TGTGCCAGCAGTGCCAGATCGATGATTAAAGATCAGTATTTT. This chain connects TRBV6-1 to TRBJ2-3, with unresolved D. The CDR3 is made up of 14 amino acids. Trimming removed 4 bases at V and 12 bases at J, with 20 bases between. The germline gives CDR1 MNHNS, CDR2 SASEGT.

The chain combines TRBV5-1 with TRBJ2-1; TRBD1 agrees at 7 bases. This CDR3 region has 15 residues. The trim removed 0 bases at V and 5 bases at J, leaving 5 bases unmatched. Germline values: CDR1 SGHRS, CDR2 YFSETQ. The CDR3 spells CASSLGRGLNNEQFF. The CDR3 DNA follows: TGCGCCAGCAGCTTGGGTAGGGGGCTCAACAATGAGCAGTTCTTC.

This rearrangement joins TRBV5-6 to TRBJ1-1, with a weak D call TRBD1 (6 bases). Germline V CDR1 and CDR2: SGHDT, YYEEEE. V was pared by 7 bases and J by 1 base, with 11 bases between. This CDR3 has 13 residues. The CDR3 loop is CASQGQWNTEAFF. The CDR3 region has the DNA TGTGCCAGCCAAGGACAGTGGAACACTGAAGCTTTCTTT.

V usage is TRBV6-5 and J usage is TRBJ1-2, with D possibly being TRBD1 (5 bases). CDR1 is MNHEY and CDR2 is SVGAGI in the germline V gene. The CDR3 has 14 residues. Trimming removed 6 bases at V and 3 bases at J, with 14 bases between. The CDR3: CASRRMGGDYGYTF. The DNA for the CDR3 is TGTGCCAGCAGACGGATGGGAGGGGACTATGGCTACACCTTC.

This chain connects TRBV7-2 to TRBJ2-5, with a tentative D call TRBD1 (5 bases). Trimming shortened V by 2 bases and J by 4 bases, and 8 bases separated the two germline ends. This CDR3 contains 13 residues. Germline lookup yields CDR1 SGHTA and CDR2 FQGNSA. The CDR3 loop is CASSLPGSETQYF. The CDR3 nucleotides read TGTGCCAGCAGCTTACCAGGGTCAGAGACCCAGTACTTC.

This clone has only one observation. The chain couples TRBV7-2 to TRBJ2-7, with unresolved D. V was clipped by 1 base and J by 3 bases, with 10 bases between them. Germline V CDR1 and CDR2: SGHTA, FQGNSA. This CDR3 is built from 14 residues. Written as DNA, the CDR3 is TGTGCCAGCAGCTTAGTAGGTCGAGACTACGAGCAGTACTTC. Translating it yields CASSLVGRDYEQYF.

The J gene is TRBJ1-4, the V gene TRBV7-2, with TRBD1 matching 10 bases. Trimming cost V 5 bases and J 6 bases; bases outside gene matches: 3. The CDR3 spans 14 residues. Germline V gene data show CDR1 as SGHTA and CDR2 as FQGNSA. CDR3 amino acids: CASSRTGGHEKLFF. CDR3 nucleotides: TGTGCCAGCAGCCGGACAGGGGGTCATGAAAAACTGTTTTTT.

The J gene is TRBJ2-7, the V gene TRBV5-1; 10 bases map to TRBD2. The germline CDR1 and CDR2 sequences are SGHRS and YFSETQ. V lost 4 bases to trimming and J lost 4 bases; unmatched junction nucleotides: 5. This CDR3 region has 14 residues. CDR3 nucleotides: TGCGCCAGCAGCCTGGGACTAGCGATGTACGAGCAGTACTTC. It yields the protein CASSLGLAMYEQYF.

This clone came up once. The chain combines TRBV25-1 with TRBJ2-3; possibly TRBD2 for D (5 bases). CDR3 length: 14 amino acids. V was trimmed by 3 bases and J by 6 bases, leaving 13 bases between them. Germline assignment: CDR1 MGHDK and CDR2 SYGVNS. CDR3 nucleotides: TGTGCCAGCAGTGAGGCGGGCCGACGGGATACGCAGTATTTT. Translating gives CASSEAGRRDTQYF.

This chain uses TRBV5-1 with TRBJ1-2, with D maybe TRBD1 (5 bases). This CDR3 comprises 15 residues. With 4 bases removed from V and 0 bases from J, the gap between germline ends came to 13 bases. Germline loops: CDR1 SGHRS, CDR2 YFSETQ. DNA for the CDR3: TGCGCCAGCAGCCCCGGACACACCGCTAACTATGGCTACACCTTC. Amino acid sequence: CASSPGHTANYGYTF.

The chain couples TRBV28 to TRBJ2-1, with a tentative D call TRBD2 (6 bases). CDR3 length: 14 amino acids. In germline, CDR1 is MDHEN, CDR2 SYDVKM. V lost 7 bases and J lost 4, with 14 bases in between. Here the CDR3 DNA reads TGTGCCAGCAAGGCGGGGCGGAGTTACAATGAGCAGTTCTTC. It codes for CASKAGRSYNEQFF.

The V and J genes are TRBV5-5 and TRBJ2-7, with 9 positions matching TRBD2. There are 15 residues in the CDR3. Germline loops: CDR1 SGHKS, CDR2 YYEKEE (reference sequence). V trimming: 4 bases; J trimming: 4 bases; junction bases outside the gene matches: 9. CDR3 in DNA: TGTGCCAGCAGCCCCGGGACTAGCAACTATTACGAGCAGTACTTC. Translated, it gives CASSPGTSNYYEQYF. The variable domain in full, with the rest retrieved from reference TRBV5-5 and TRBJ2-7, is DAGVTQSPTHLIKTRGQQVTLRCSPISGHKSVSWYQQVLGQGPQFIFQYYEKEERGRGNFPDRFSARQFPNYSSELNVNALLLGDSALYLCASSPGTSNYYEQYFGPGTRLTVT.

The chain combines TRBV19 with TRBJ2-1; D ambiguous. Looked up from germline, CDR1 is LNHDA and CDR2 is SQIVND (reference sequence). The V and J ends lost 6 bases and 0 bases respectively, with 9 bases between them. This CDR3 comprises 14 residues. The CDR3 loop is CASRGSSSYNEQFF. The CDR3 DNA is TGTGCCAGTAGAGGGTCGAGCTCCTACAATGAGCAGTTCTTC.

This chain joins TRBV28 and TRBJ2-5, with 9 bases aligning to TRBD2. CDR3 length: 14 amino acids. The V and J ends lost 6 bases and 5 bases, in that order; junction bases with no gene match: 7. Germline CDR1 MDHEN, CDR2 SYDVKM. CDR3 loop: CASSEAGGGETQYF. Written as DNA, the CDR3 is TGTGCCAGCAGCGAAGCGGGGGGTGGGGAGACCCAGTACTTC.

The chain couples TRBV4-2 to TRBJ2-3; 8 nucleotides line up with TRBD2. The CDR3 is 16 amino acids. V was clipped by 4 bases and J by 0 bases; unmatched bases: 6. In germline, CDR1 is LGHNA, CDR2 YNFKEQ. In DNA, the CDR3 is TGTGCCAGCAGCCGGGTACCTAGCGGGAGCACAGATACGCAGTATTTT. It encodes CASSRVPSGSTDTQYF.

Only one count was recorded for this clone. The rearrangement links TRBV7-9 to TRBJ1-3; maybe TRBD1 (6 bases). The CDR3 loop spans 15 amino acids. Trimming removed 5 bases from V and 8 bases from J, with 19 bases in between. Germline-derived CDR1 and CDR2 are SEHNR and FQNEAQ (reference sequence). CDR3 nucleotides: TGTGCCAGCAGCCGGATGGGGGCAGTGGGATACACCATATATTTT. Protein sequence: CASSRMGAVGYTIYF. Variable domain in full (rest from reference TRBV7-9 and TRBJ1-3): DTGVSQNPRHKITKRGQNVTFRCDPISEHNRLYWYRQTLGQGPEFLTYFQNEAQLEKSRLLSDRFSAERPKGSFSTLEIQRTEQGDSAMYLCASSRMGAVGYTIYFGEGSWLTVV.

V usage is TRBV7-2 and J usage is TRBJ1-3; 7 nucleotides match TRBD1. The junction had 11 bases not matched to a gene; V was cut back by 0 bases and J by 9 bases. CDR3 size: 16 residues. Germline loops: CDR1 SGHTA, CDR2 FQGNSA. This chain's CDR3 is CASSLASYTGDGTIYF. The CDR3 DNA sequence: TGTGCCAGCAGCTTAGCTTCTTATACAGGGGATGGCACCATATATTTT.

A single count supports this clone. The rearrangement links TRBV18 to TRBJ1-3, with unresolved D. The length of the CDR3 is 13 residues. The germline V gene encodes CDR1 KGHSH and CDR2 LQKENI. Trimming removed 5 bases at V and 3 bases at J, with 8 bases between. In nucleotides, the CDR3 is TGTGCCAGCTCATCTCCCTTTGGAAACACCATATATTTT. Protein: CASSSPFGNTIYF.

V and J are TRBV5-1 and TRBJ2-7, with no clear D. Germline V gene sequence: CDR1 SGHRS, CDR2 YFSETQ. The CDR3 has 14 amino acids. The germline V and J ends were trimmed by 1 base and 1 base, with 9 bases remaining between them. CDR3: CASSLMDGSYEQYF. CDR3 in DNA: TGCGCCAGCAGCTTGATGGACGGTTCCTACGAGCAGTACTTC.

V gene TRBV5-1 combines with J gene TRBJ2-3; unclear D gene. Germline V gene data show CDR1 as SGHRS and CDR2 as YFSETQ. This CDR3 has 13 residues. V was shortened by 0 bases and J by 5 bases, with 7 bases between the two germline ends. The CDR3 region is CASSLVRGDTQYF. The CDR3 bases are TGCGCCAGCAGCTTGGTCCGCGGAGATACGCAGTATTTT.

V and J are TRBV29-1 and TRBJ2-4, with TRBD2 matching over 9 bases. J gave up 6 bases and V 2 bases, and 11 bases lay outside the gene matches. Germline V gene sequence: CDR1 SQVTM, CDR2 ANQGSEA. The CDR3 has 16 amino acids. Written as DNA, the CDR3 is TGCAGCGTTGAAAGTCACGCGGGAGGGCCCGCAAACATTCAGTACTTC. It translates to CSVESHAGGPANIQYF.

The genes are TRBV7-2 and TRBJ1-2; unclear D gene. The CDR3 has 16 residues. Trimming shortened V by 1 base and J by 2 bases, and 14 bases separated the two germline ends. CDR1 is SGHTA, CDR2 FQGNSA, per germline. Here the CDR3 DNA reads TGTGCCAGCAGCTTAGTTGGGGTTGGGGTCAACTATGGCTACACCTTC. Translation gives CASSLVGVGVNYGYTF.

This clone was recorded once. The CDR3 nucleotides are TGTGCCAGCAGCTCCCCTCCTAGCGCAGATACGCAGTATTTT. Translating gives CASSSPPSADTQYF. This chain links TRBV7-2 with TRBJ2-3, with TRBD2 as a possible D gene (6 bases). The germline V and J ends were trimmed by 4 bases and 4 bases, with 12 bases remaining between them. This CDR3 is 14 amino acids long. The V gene's germline CDR1 is SGHTA and CDR2 FQGNSA.

This chain uses TRBV18 with TRBJ2-5, with a weak D call TRBD2 (5 bases). V shed 6 bases and J shed 5 bases, with 13 bases lying between them. CDR1 and CDR2 from the germline V gene are KGHSH and LQKENI. The CDR3 loop spans 13 amino acids. The CDR3 sequence is CASSRRASETQYF. The CDR3 DNA reads as TGTGCCAGCTCCCGGCGGGCTTCGGAGACCCAGTACTTC. The full variable domain, with the rest looked up from reference TRBV18 and TRBJ2-5, is NAGVMQNPRHLVRRRGQEARLRCSPMKGHSHVYWYRQLPEEGLKFMVYLQKENIIDESGMPKERFSAEFPKEGPSILRIQQVVRGDSAAYFCASSRRASETQYFGPGTRLLVL.

The gene calls are TRBV10-3 and TRBJ2-3; possible D gene TRBD1, 6 bases. The germline V and J ends were trimmed by 10 bases and 14 bases, with 13 bases remaining between them. The germline CDR1 and CDR2 sequences are ENHRY and SYGVKD. The CDR3 runs 9 residues. The DNA for the CDR3 is TGTGCCACCTTCGGGACAATGTATTTT. Protein sequence: CATFGTMYF.

The chain combines TRBV7-8 with TRBJ2-6, with 7 bases matching TRBD2. CDR3 size: 20 residues. V was pared by 5 bases and J by 1 base, with 17 bases of the junction left unmatched. Germline CDR1 reads SGHVS; CDR2 reads FQNEAQ. The CDR3 sequence: CASSPHYGRRYQSGANVLTF. The CDR3 coding sequence is TGTGCCAGCAGCCCCCATTACGGGAGGCGTTACCAATCTGGGGCCAACGTCCTGACTTTC.

The chain employs TRBV28 and TRBJ2-7; 10 bases agree with TRBD1. Trimming at V came to 6 bases and at J to 2 bases, leaving 7 bases not matched to a gene. Germline CDR1 and CDR2: MDHEN and SYDVKM. The CDR3 totals 15 residues. CDR3 loop: CASSTTGTGAYEQYF. In nucleotides, the CDR3 is TGTGCCAGCAGCACTACCGGGACAGGGGCCTACGAGCAGTACTTC.

This clone was picked up a small number of times. The chain carries TRBV10-1 and TRBJ1-5; D may be TRBD1 (5 bases). The V end lost 4 bases, the J end lost 3 bases, and 7 bases lay between the germline ends. Per germline, CDR1 WNHNN and CDR2 SYGVQD (reference sequence). The CDR3 loop spans 13 amino acids. As DNA, the CDR3 is TGCGCCAGCAGTGGGGGCATCAATCAGCCCCAGCATTTT. This translates into CASSGGINQPQHF.